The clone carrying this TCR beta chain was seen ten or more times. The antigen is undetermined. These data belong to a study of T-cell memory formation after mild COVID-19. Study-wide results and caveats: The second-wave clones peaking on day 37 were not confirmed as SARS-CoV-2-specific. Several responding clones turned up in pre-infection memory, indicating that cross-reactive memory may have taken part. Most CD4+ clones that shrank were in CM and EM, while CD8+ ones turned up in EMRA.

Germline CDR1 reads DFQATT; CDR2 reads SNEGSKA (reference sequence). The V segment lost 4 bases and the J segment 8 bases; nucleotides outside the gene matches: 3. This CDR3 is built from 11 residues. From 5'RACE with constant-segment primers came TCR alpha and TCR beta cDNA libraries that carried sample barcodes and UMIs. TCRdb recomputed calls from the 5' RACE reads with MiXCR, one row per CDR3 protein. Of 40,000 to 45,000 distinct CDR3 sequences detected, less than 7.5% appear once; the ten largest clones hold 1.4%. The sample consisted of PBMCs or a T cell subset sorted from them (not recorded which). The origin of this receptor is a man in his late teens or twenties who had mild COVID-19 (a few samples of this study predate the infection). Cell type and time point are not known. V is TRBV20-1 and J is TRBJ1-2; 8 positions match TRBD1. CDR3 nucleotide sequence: TGCAGTGCTAAGGACAGGGTCGGCTACACCTTC. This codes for CSAKDRVGYTF.